This entry is about one T cell receptor (beta chain). These data belong to a study of CD8 T cells in Susac syndrome. Roughly 0.45 to 1 ug RNA was reverse transcribed with random hexamers. MiXCR, applied by TCRdb to the immunoSEQ multiplex PCR reads, yields one record per CDR3 protein. The data hold a few hundred thousand distinct CDR3 sequences, with approximately 90% observed a single time. V shed 1 base and J 6 bases; nucleotides not matched to a gene: 5. The CDR3 length is 15 residues. CDR1 is SGDLS and CDR2 is YYNGEE in the germline V gene. The sequenced sample consisted of CD8+ T cells from PBMCs. This chain connects TRBV9 to TRBJ1-5, with TRBD1 matching over 9 bases. The TCR originated in a human donor with multiple sclerosis. CDR3 nucleotide sequence: TGTGCCAGCAGCGTAACAGGGGGCGCGTTTCAGCCCCAGCATTTT. Protein sequence: CASSVTGGAFQPQHF.